These 2 T cell receptor beta chains were all obtained from the same sample, sequenced in a study of blood T cell repertoires in COVID-19. Repertoires were generated with immunoSEQ multiplex PCR, while TCRdb's copy carries only in-frame clones and drops some. The repertoire consists of some 150,000 clones, with more than 85% occurring once and the leading ten covering approximately 2.4%. Sequencing was performed on peripheral blood. These receptors came from a woman in her seventies with acute or convalescent COVID-19.

The chain joins TRBV15 to TRBJ2-7, with 9 bases that match TRBD1. Germline-derived CDR1 and CDR2 are LNHNV and YYDKDF (reference sequence). This CDR3 comprises 17 residues. Trimming at V came to 2 bases and at J to 2 bases, leaving 10 bases not matched to a gene. The CDR3 bases are TGTGCCACCAGCAGAACAACGAGACAGGGGGGCCCCTACGAGCAGTACTTC. As protein: CATSRTTRQGGPYEQYF.

The chain employs TRBV10-2 and TRBJ2-3; 7 bases map to TRBD2. Germline V lookup: CDR1 WSHSY, CDR2 SAAADI. J gave up 4 bases and V 9 bases, and 4 bases lay outside the gene matches. The CDR3 runs to 12 residues. CDR3 nucleotide sequence: TGCGCCAGGGGAGGGCTTCCAGATACGCAGTATTTT. Translating gives CARGGLPDTQYF.